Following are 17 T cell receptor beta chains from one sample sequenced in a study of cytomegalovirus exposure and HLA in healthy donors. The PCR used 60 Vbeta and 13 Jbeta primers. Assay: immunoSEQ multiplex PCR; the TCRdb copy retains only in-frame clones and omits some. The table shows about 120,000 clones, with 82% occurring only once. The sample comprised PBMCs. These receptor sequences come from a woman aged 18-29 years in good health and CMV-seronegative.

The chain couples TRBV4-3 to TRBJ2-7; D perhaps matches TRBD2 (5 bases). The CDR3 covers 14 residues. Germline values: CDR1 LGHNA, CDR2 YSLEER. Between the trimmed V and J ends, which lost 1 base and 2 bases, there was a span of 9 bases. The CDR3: CASSQGLGAYEQYF. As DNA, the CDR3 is TGCGCCAGCAGCCAAGGATTGGGAGCCTACGAGCAGTACTTC.

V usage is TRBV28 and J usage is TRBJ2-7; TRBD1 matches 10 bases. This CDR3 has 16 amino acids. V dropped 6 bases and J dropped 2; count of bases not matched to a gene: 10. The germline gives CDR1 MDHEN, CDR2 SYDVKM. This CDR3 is CASRARQGTGAYEQYF. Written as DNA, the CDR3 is TGTGCCAGCAGAGCAAGACAGGGGACAGGGGCCTACGAGCAGTACTTC.

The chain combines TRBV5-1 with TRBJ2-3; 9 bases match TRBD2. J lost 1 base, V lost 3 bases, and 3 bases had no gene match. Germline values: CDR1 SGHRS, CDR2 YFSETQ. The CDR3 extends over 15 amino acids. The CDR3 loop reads CASSSQRGGTDTQYF. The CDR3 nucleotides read TGCGCCAGCAGCTCACAGCGGGGGGGCACAGATACGCAGTATTTT. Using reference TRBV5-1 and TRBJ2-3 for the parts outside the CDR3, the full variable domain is KAGVTQTPRYLIKTRGQQVTLSCSPISGHRSVSWYQQTPGQGLQFLFEYFSETQRNKGNFPGRFSGRQFSNSRSEMNVSTLELGDSALYLCASSSQRGGTDTQYFGPGTRLTVL.

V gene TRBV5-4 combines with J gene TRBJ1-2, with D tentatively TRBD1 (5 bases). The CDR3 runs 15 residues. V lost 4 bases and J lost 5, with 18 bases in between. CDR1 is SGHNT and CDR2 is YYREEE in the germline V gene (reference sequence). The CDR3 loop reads CASSRDWSLGYGYTF. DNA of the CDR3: TGTGCCAGCAGCCGGGACTGGTCGTTGGGATATGGCTACACCTTC.

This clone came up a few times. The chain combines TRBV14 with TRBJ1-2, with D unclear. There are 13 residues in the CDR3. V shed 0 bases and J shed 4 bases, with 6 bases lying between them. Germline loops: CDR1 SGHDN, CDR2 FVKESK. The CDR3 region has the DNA TGTGCCAGCAGCCAAGATCGAGGCTATGGCTACACCTTC. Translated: CASSQDRGYGYTF.

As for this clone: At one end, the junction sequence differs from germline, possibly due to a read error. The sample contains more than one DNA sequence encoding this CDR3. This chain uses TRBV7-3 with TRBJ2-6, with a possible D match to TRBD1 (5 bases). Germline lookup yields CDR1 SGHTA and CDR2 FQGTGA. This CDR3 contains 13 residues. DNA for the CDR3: TGTGCCAGCAGCCTCTCTGGGGCCAACGGCCTGACTTTC. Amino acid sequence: CASSLSGANGLTF.

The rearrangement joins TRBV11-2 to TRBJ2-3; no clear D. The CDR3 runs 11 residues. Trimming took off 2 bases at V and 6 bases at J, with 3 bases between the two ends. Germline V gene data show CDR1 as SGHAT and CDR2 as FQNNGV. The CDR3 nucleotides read TGTGCCAGCAGCTTACGGGATACGCAGTATTTT. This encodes CASSLRDTQYF.

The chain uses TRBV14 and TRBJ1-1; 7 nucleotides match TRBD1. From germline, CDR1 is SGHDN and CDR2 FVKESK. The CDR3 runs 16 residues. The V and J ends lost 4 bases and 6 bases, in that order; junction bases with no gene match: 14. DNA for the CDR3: TGTGCCAGCAGCCCCACTGGCAGGACAGGAACTTCTGAAGCTTTCTTT. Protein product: CASSPTGRTGTSEAFF.

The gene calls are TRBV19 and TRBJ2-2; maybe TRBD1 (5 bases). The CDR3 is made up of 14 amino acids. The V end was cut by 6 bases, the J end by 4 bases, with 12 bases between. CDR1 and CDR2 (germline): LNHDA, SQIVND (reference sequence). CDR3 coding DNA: TGTGCCAGTAGAGGACAAATCTTCACCGGGGAGCTGTTTTTT. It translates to CASRGQIFTGELFF. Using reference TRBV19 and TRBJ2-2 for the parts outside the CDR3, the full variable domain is DGGITQSPKYLFRKEGQNVTLSCEQNLNHDAMYWYRQDPGQGLRLIYYSQIVNDFQKGDIAEGYSVSREKKESFPLTVTSAQKNPTAFYLCASRGQIFTGELFFGEGSRLTVL.

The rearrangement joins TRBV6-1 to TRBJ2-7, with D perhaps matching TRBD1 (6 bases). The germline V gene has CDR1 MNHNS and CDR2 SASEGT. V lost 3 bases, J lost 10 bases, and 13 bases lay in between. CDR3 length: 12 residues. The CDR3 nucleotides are TGTGCCAGCAGTGAGGACAGTGGGCGACAGTACTTC. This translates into CASSEDSGRQYF.

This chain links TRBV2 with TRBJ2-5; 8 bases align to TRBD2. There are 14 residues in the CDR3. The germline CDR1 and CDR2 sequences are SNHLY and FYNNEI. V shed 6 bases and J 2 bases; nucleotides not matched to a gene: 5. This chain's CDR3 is CASSPTSGQETQYF. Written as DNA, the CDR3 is TGTGCCAGCAGCCCTACTAGCGGACAAGAGACCCAGTACTTC.

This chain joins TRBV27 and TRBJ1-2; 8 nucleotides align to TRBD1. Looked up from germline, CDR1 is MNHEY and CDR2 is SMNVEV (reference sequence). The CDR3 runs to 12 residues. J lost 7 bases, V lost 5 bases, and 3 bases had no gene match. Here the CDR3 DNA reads TGTGCCAGCAGTCCAGGGGGCAGTGGCTACACCTTC. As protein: CASSPGGSGYTF.

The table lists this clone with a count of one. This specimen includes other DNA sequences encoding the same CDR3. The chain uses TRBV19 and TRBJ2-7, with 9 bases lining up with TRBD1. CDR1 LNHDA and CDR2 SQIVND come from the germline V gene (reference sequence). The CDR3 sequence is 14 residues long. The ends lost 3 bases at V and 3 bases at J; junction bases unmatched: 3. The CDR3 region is CASSIRDRVYEQYF. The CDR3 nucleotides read TGTGCCAGTAGTATCCGGGACAGGGTCTACGAGCAGTACTTC.

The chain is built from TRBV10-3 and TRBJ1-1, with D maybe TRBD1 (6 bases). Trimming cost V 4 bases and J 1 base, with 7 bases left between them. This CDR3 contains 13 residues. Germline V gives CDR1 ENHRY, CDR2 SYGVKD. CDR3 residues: CAISGGQNTEAFF. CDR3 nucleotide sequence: TGTGCCATCAGTGGGGGACAGAACACTGAAGCTTTCTTT.

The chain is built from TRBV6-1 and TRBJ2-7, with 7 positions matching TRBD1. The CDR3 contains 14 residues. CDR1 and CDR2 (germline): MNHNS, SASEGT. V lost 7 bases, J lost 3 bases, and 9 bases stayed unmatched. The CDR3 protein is CASTDRVPIYEQYF. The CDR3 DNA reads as TGTGCCAGCACCGACAGGGTTCCCATCTACGAGCAGTACTTC.

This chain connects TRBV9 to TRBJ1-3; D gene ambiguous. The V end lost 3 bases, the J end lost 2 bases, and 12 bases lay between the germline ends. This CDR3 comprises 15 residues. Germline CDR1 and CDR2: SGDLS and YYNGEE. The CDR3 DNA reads TGTGCCAGCAGCGCCGCGGCGTACCCTGGAAACACCATATATTTT. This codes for CASSAAAYPGNTIYF.

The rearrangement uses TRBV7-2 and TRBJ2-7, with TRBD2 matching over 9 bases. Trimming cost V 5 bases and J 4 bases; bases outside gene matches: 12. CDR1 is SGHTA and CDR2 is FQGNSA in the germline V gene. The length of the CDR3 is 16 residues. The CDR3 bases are TGTGCCAGCAGCCTCGCGGCTAGCGGGGCTTATTACGAGCAGTACTTC. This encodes CASSLAASGAYYEQYF.